A single sample gave rise to the 27 T cell receptor beta chains below, sequenced in a study of T cell responses to AZD1222 COVID-19 vaccine. Repertoires were generated with immunoSEQ multiplex PCR, while TCRdb's copy carries only in-frame clones and drops some. The table has 96,000 or so clones, roughly 90% seen once; the top ten hold about 28%. The sample was peripheral blood, taken on day 0 of AZD1222 vaccination. These receptors all come from an adult in good health.

The gene calls are TRBV30 and TRBJ2-1, with D possibly TRBD2 on 6 matching bases. Germline V gene data show CDR1 as GTSNPN and CDR2 as SVGIG (reference sequence). The V end was cut by 3 bases, the J end by 9 bases, with 18 bases between. This CDR3 is built from 14 residues. The CDR3 is CAWRGAGIGGEQFF. CDR3 bases: TGTGCCTGGAGAGGGGCGGGAATCGGAGGTGAGCAGTTCTTC.

The J gene is TRBJ2-6, the V gene TRBV30; 9 bases match TRBD1. The CDR3 loop spans 20 amino acids. The trim removed 3 bases at V and 2 bases at J, leaving 17 bases unmatched. The germline V gene has CDR1 GTSNPN and CDR2 SVGIG (reference sequence). This chain's CDR3 is CAWRGKETYRGRPGANVLTF. In DNA, the CDR3 is TGTGCCTGGAGAGGGAAGGAGACCTACAGGGGGCGCCCTGGGGCCAACGTCCTGACTTTC.

This chain connects TRBV7-2 to TRBJ2-2; D is ambiguous. V lost 1 base, J lost 1 base, and 4 bases lay in between. The CDR3 has 14 residues. From germline, CDR1 is SGHTA and CDR2 FQGNSA. CDR3 DNA: TGTGCCAGCAGCTTAGGACGGAACACCGGGGAGCTGTTTTTT. It specifies CASSLGRNTGELFF.

The genes are TRBV5-1 and TRBJ2-2; 10 nucleotides agree with TRBD1. The CDR3 has 17 amino acids. Germline CDR1 reads SGHRS; CDR2 reads YFSETQ. Trimming cost V 0 bases and J 4 bases; bases outside gene matches: 6. The CDR3 loop reads CASSLALGQGGTGELFF. CDR3 coding DNA: TGCGCCAGCAGCTTGGCCCTTGGACAGGGGGGCACCGGGGAGCTGTTTTTT.

This clone was seen more than once but under ten times. The V call is TRBV6-5, the J call TRBJ1-2; no clear D. V was clipped by 8 bases and J by 3 bases, with 13 bases between them. Germline V gene data show CDR1 as MNHEY and CDR2 as SVGAGI. This CDR3 comprises 13 residues. CDR3 sequence (DNA): TGTGCCAGCCGACTAACAGAGGACTATGGCTACACCTTC. Amino acid sequence: CASRLTEDYGYTF.

The chain recombines TRBV4-3 with TRBJ2-1; tentative D call: TRBD2 (6 bases). V lost 4 bases and J 6 bases, leaving 16 bases between the germline ends. The CDR3 sequence is 15 residues long. Germline assignment: CDR1 LGHNA and CDR2 YSLEER. CDR3 sequence reads: CASSRVGGGVNEQFF. In nucleotides, the CDR3 is TGCGCCAGCAGCCGCGTCGGAGGAGGGGTCAATGAGCAGTTCTTC.

The V gene is TRBV28, the J gene TRBJ2-3; 7 bases line up with TRBD1. This CDR3 has 11 amino acids. V was pared by 4 bases and J by 14 bases, with 6 bases of the junction left unmatched. CDR1 and CDR2 from the germline V gene are MDHEN and SYDVKM. The CDR3 spells CASSSNRGRYF. Here the CDR3 DNA reads TGTGCCAGCAGTTCCAACAGGGGTCGGTATTTT.

The chain couples TRBV7-9 to TRBJ1-1; D not certain. Germline-derived CDR1 and CDR2 are SEHNR and FQNEAQ (reference sequence). The V end was cut by 5 bases, the J end by 2 bases, with 15 bases between. The CDR3 totals 15 residues. This chain's CDR3 is CASSPLSGHNTEAFF. The CDR3 nucleotides read TGTGCCAGCAGCCCCTTGTCCGGCCATAACACTGAAGCTTTCTTT. Full variable domain (outside the CDR3, taken from reference TRBV7-9 and TRBJ1-1): DTGVSQNPRHKITKRGQNVTFRCDPISEHNRLYWYRQTLGQGPEFLTYFQNEAQLEKSRLLSDRFSAERPKGSFSTLEIQRTEQGDSAMYLCASSPLSGHNTEAFFGQGTRLTVV.

This chain joins TRBV5-1 and TRBJ1-1, with D unclear. V gave up 3 bases and J gave up 6 bases, with 15 bases separating them. Germline V gene lookup returns CDR1 SGHRS and CDR2 YFSETQ. This CDR3 comprises 14 residues. CDR3 sequence: CASSSLGFGAEAFF. Written as DNA, the CDR3 is TGCGCCAGCAGCTCCTTGGGTTTTGGAGCTGAAGCTTTCTTT.

DNA for the CDR3: TGCGCCAGCAGCTCCCTCACTAGCTCCTACGAGCAGTACTTC. As protein: CASSSLTSSYEQYF. The chain uses TRBV4-1 and TRBJ2-7; the D gene is possibly TRBD2 (5 bases). Germline assignment: CDR1 MGHRA and CDR2 YSYEKL. V was shortened by 5 bases and J by 0 bases, with 11 bases between the two germline ends. The length of the CDR3 is 14 residues.

This chain joins TRBV24-1 and TRBJ1-5; D is uncertain. Germline V gene lookup returns CDR1 KGHDR and CDR2 SFDVKD. Trimming cost V 5 bases and J 2 bases, with 6 bases left between them. There are 13 residues in the CDR3. The CDR3 loop is CATSASGNQPQHF. The CDR3 bases are TGTGCCACCAGTGCCAGCGGCAATCAGCCCCAGCATTTT.

This clone was detected once. The chain couples TRBV5-1 to TRBJ2-3; D is perhaps TRBD2 (6 bases). Looked up from germline, CDR1 is SGHRS and CDR2 is YFSETQ. The CDR3 totals 16 residues. Between the trimmed V and J ends, which lost 6 bases and 2 bases, there was a span of 19 bases. CDR3 in amino acids: CASTYQTRGPTDTQYF. The CDR3 bases are TGCGCCAGCACCTACCAGACTAGGGGCCCCACAGATACGCAGTATTTT.

The chain links TRBV7-9 to TRBJ1-3; unclear D gene. Looked up from germline, CDR1 is SEHNR and CDR2 is FQNEAQ (reference sequence). The CDR3 spans 17 residues. V dropped 4 bases and J dropped 0 bases, with 16 bases sitting between them. The CDR3 bases are TGTGCCAGCAGCTGGGCCTCGAGCCGGGTCTCTGGAAACACCATATATTTT. This encodes CASSWASSRVSGNTIYF.

The chain employs TRBV7-8 and TRBJ2-3; D might be TRBD1 (6 bases). Germline loops: CDR1 SGHVS, CDR2 FQNEAQ. V dropped 5 bases and J dropped 1 base, with 16 bases sitting between them. The CDR3 loop spans 16 amino acids. CDR3 protein: CASSTRTAPGTDTQYF. CDR3 nucleotide sequence: TGTGCCAGCAGCACCCGGACAGCACCCGGCACAGATACGCAGTATTTT. The full variable domain, with the rest looked up from reference TRBV7-8 and TRBJ2-3, is GAGVSQSPRYKVAKRGQDVALRCDPISGHVSLFWYQQALGQGPEFLTYFQNEAQLDKSGLPSDRFFAERPEGSVSTLKIQRTQQEDSAVYLCASSTRTAPGTDTQYFGPGTRLTVL.

The gene calls are TRBV14 and TRBJ2-7, with TRBD1 matching 8 bases. The CDR3 spans 13 residues. V trimming: 5 bases; J trimming: 7 bases; junction bases outside the gene matches: 7. CDR1 and CDR2 (germline): SGHDN, FVKESK. The DNA for the CDR3 is TGTGCCAGCAGCTCCTGGACAGGGCGAGAGCAGTACTTC. Its protein product is CASSSWTGREQYF.

The J gene is TRBJ1-1, the V gene TRBV6-5; D may be TRBD1 (6 bases). Trimming cost V 5 bases and J 4 bases, with 8 bases left between them. This CDR3 region has 12 residues. Germline loops: CDR1 MNHEY, CDR2 SVGAGI. In DNA, the CDR3 is TGTGCCAGCAGTCTCAGGGGCACTGAAGCTTTCTTT. Amino acid sequence: CASSLRGTEAFF.

The CDR3 coding sequence is TGTGCCAGTAGTATAAGGAGGAACAGCGTGGGGAATTCACCCCTCCACTTT. Translating it yields CASSIRRNSVGNSPLHF. J is TRBJ1-6 and V is TRBV19; D unresolved. Germline V lookup: CDR1 LNHDA, CDR2 SQIVND (reference sequence). CDR3 length: 17 residues. V was shortened by 2 bases and J by 7 bases, with 18 bases between the two germline ends.

This clone was seen once. The chain recombines TRBV10-3 with TRBJ2-7, with 10 bases identical to TRBD2. The CDR3 runs to 15 residues. The V gene end was trimmed by 4 bases and the J gene end by 5 bases; junction bases not matched to a gene: 8. Per the germline V gene, CDR1 is ENHRY and CDR2 is SYGVKD. The CDR3 loop reads CAISAPAGGINEQYF. CDR3 in DNA: TGTGCCATCAGTGCACCAGCGGGAGGGATCAACGAGCAGTACTTC.

CDR3 region: CASSLSGNTEAFF. CDR3 nucleotides: TGTGCCAGCAGTTTGAGTGGGAACACTGAAGCTTTCTTT. The chain couples TRBV12-3 or TRBV12-4 to TRBJ1-1; D uncertain. The CDR3 loop spans 13 amino acids. V lost 3 bases, J lost 1 base, and 6 bases lay in between.

This clone was seen a handful of times. This chain connects TRBV19 to TRBJ2-1, with 7 nucleotides matching TRBD2. V shed 6 bases, J shed 8 bases, and the junction held 7 bases outside the gene matches. CDR3 length: 13 amino acids. Germline assignment: CDR1 LNHDA and CDR2 SQIVND (reference sequence). The DNA for the CDR3 is TGTGCCAGTAGCGGTACTAGCGAAGATGAGCAGTTCTTC. Translating it yields CASSGTSEDEQFF.

The chain recombines TRBV7-6 with TRBJ1-2; D might be TRBD1 (5 bases). V shed 4 bases and J shed 8 bases, with 8 bases lying between them. Germline CDR1 SGHVS, CDR2 FNYEAQ. The CDR3 spans 11 residues. The DNA of the CDR3 is TGTGCCAGCAGCTCAGGGCACGGCTACACCTTC. Protein: CASSSGHGYTF.

The chain uses TRBV5-5 and TRBJ2-1; TRBD2 agrees at 7 bases. Germline V lookup: CDR1 SGHKS, CDR2 YYEKEE (reference sequence). J lost 2 bases, V lost 0 bases, and 5 bases had no gene match. The CDR3 covers 16 residues. The CDR3: CASSLAWGLTYNEQFF. CDR3 sequence (DNA): TGTGCCAGCAGCTTGGCTTGGGGACTAACCTACAATGAGCAGTTCTTC.

The chain joins TRBV6-2 or TRBV6-3 to TRBJ2-3, with D unclear. The germline V gene has CDR1 MNHEY and CDR2 SVGEGT. CDR3 length: 16 amino acids. Trimming stripped 5 bases from V and 0 bases from J, with 15 bases between. The CDR3: CASSATTQASTDTQYF. The CDR3 DNA reads TGTGCCAGCAGTGCCACGACGCAGGCTAGCACAGATACGCAGTATTTT.

This clone occurred once. J is TRBJ2-6 and V is TRBV7-3; D remains unclear. The CDR3 covers 18 residues. The V end was cut by 2 bases, the J end by 0 bases, with 14 bases between. Germline V gene lookup returns CDR1 SGHTA and CDR2 FQGTGA. Here the CDR3 DNA reads TGTGCCAGCAGCTTAGAAGGCGGACGGCACTCTGGGGCCAACGTCCTGACTTTC. This gives the protein CASSLEGGRHSGANVLTF.

The rearrangement uses TRBV27 and TRBJ2-1; 7 bases are shared with TRBD1. V trimming: 5 bases; J trimming: 7 bases; junction bases outside the gene matches: 11. The length of the CDR3 is 15 residues. Germline loops: CDR1 MNHEY, CDR2 SMNVEV (reference sequence). The CDR3 region has the DNA TGTGCCAGCAGTGGCGTGGCAGGGGGAGAAAATGAGCAGTTCTTC. Amino acid sequence: CASSGVAGGENEQFF.

The chain employs TRBV9 and TRBJ2-1, with 7 nucleotides matching TRBD2. The J segment lost 3 bases and the V segment lost 3 bases, leaving 3 bases of the junction unmatched. Germline CDR1 SGDLS, CDR2 YYNGEE. The CDR3 spans 14 residues. DNA for the CDR3: TGTGCCAGCAGCGCATGGGGGGGCTACAATGAGCAGTTCTTC. Amino acids: CASSAWGGYNEQFF.

The chain has TRBV7-2 and TRBJ1-4, with 9 bases fitting TRBD1. The V gene's germline CDR1 is SGHTA and CDR2 FQGNSA. The V gene end was trimmed by 6 bases and the J gene end by 5 bases; junction bases not matched to a gene: 7. The CDR3 length is 15 residues. The CDR3 sequence: CASSRTGAENEKLFF. The CDR3 bases are TGTGCCAGCAGTCGGACAGGGGCAGAGAATGAAAAACTGTTTTTT.